Listed here are 18 T cell receptor beta chains from one sample, sequenced in a study of T cells in Graves' hyperthyroidism and ophthalmopathy. Template material for amplifying TCR beta CDR3 regions consisted of RNA transcripts. The TCR CDR3 was amplified in a first-round RT-PCR using the HTBI primer set. A single record per CDR3 protein comes from TCRdb applying MiXCR to the multiplex PCR reads. The data contain about 260,000 distinct CDR3 sequences, roughly 17% of them singletons. Sequences were obtained from blood. The receptors originated from a woman in her late teens or twenties with Graves' ophthalmopathy.

This clonotype showed up many times. At one boundary the junction diverges from the germline segment, which might be a read error. The chain has TRBV28 and TRBJ2-7; D is tentatively TRBD1 or TRBD2 (5 bases each). Germline lookup yields CDR1 MDHEN and CDR2 SYDVKM. CDR3 length: 13 amino acids. Here the CDR3 DNA reads TGTACCAGCAGTCCGGGACGGAACTACGAGCAGTACTTC. It codes for CTSSPGRNYEQYF.

This clonotype was counted at least ten times. The chain joins TRBV20-1 to TRBJ1-2, with D possibly being TRBD1 (6 bases). The CDR3 spans 14 residues. V lost 3 bases and J 8 bases, leaving 19 bases between the germline ends. CDR1 is DFQATT and CDR2 is SNEGSKA in the germline V gene (reference sequence). The CDR3 nucleotides read TGCAGTGCTAGCCGGACAGACCTTCAATGGGGCTACACCTTC. It is translated as CSASRTDLQWGYTF.

This clonotype has at least ten counts. This chain's CDR3 is CASSVKRGDEQFF. CDR3 DNA sequence: TGTGCCAGTAGTGTGAAAAGAGGCGATGAGCAGTTCTTC. This chain links TRBV19 with TRBJ2-1; D uncertain. The CDR3 sequence is 13 residues long. Trimming removed 5 bases at V and 8 bases at J, with 13 bases between. Germline assignment: CDR1 LNHDA and CDR2 SQIVND (reference sequence). Looking up the rest from reference TRBV19 and TRBJ2-1 gives the full variable domain: DGGITQSPKYLFRKEGQNVTLSCEQNLNHDAMYWYRQDPGQGLRLIYYSQIVNDFQKGDIAEGYSVSREKKESFPLTVTSAQKNPTAFYLCASSVKRGDEQFFGPGTRLTVL.

This clonotype showed up just a few times. The genes are TRBV25-1 and TRBJ2-7; 7 nucleotides align to TRBD1. V lost 8 bases, J lost 6 bases, and 4 bases stayed unmatched. The CDR3 runs to 11 residues. From germline, CDR1 is MGHDK and CDR2 SYGVNS. The CDR3 sequence is CASSDRAEQYF. The CDR3 DNA reads as TGTGCCAGCTCAGACAGGGCCGAGCAGTACTTC.

At least ten counts were recorded for this clonotype. This chain joins TRBV15 and TRBJ2-7, with TRBD1 matching over 8 bases. The germline V gene encodes CDR1 LNHNV and CDR2 YYDKDF (reference sequence). J lost 1 base, V lost 1 base, and 6 bases had no gene match. The CDR3 has 16 amino acids. The CDR3 DNA sequence: TGTGCCACCAGCAGAGTCAGGACAGGGAGTTCCTACGAGCAGTACTTC. Translated: CATSRVRTGSSYEQYF. The full variable domain, rest sourced from reference TRBV15 and TRBJ2-7, is DAMVIQNPRYQVTQFGKPVTLSCSQTLNHNVMYWYQQKSSQAPKLLFHYYDKDFNNEADTPDNFQSRRPNTSFCFLDIRSPGLGDTAMYLCATSRVRTGSSYEQYFGPGTRLTVT.

This clonotype has a count of ten or more. The V call is TRBV20-1, the J call TRBJ2-7; TRBD2 agrees at 10 bases. The CDR3 is 16 residues long. V gave up 0 bases and J gave up 4 bases; unmatched junction bases: 9. CDR1 is DFQATT, CDR2 SNEGSKA, per germline (reference sequence). This chain's CDR3 is CSAREPTAGGGYEQYF. Here the CDR3 DNA reads TGCAGTGCTAGAGAGCCTACAGCGGGGGGGGGTTACGAGCAGTACTTC.

The gene calls are TRBV18 and TRBJ2-3; D call uncertain. The CDR3 totals 12 residues. V shed 2 bases and J shed 5 bases, with 5 bases lying between them. Germline V gene data show CDR1 as KGHSH and CDR2 as LQKENI. The CDR3 DNA is TGTGCCAGCTCACCAAAGGGAGATACGCAGTATTTT. This translates into CASSPKGDTQYF.

This chain connects TRBV6-1 to TRBJ1-6, with D unresolved. This CDR3 comprises 11 residues. In germline, CDR1 is MNHNS, CDR2 SASEGT. V was trimmed by 8 bases and J by 11 bases, leaving 10 bases between them. Here the CDR3 reads CASLDSPPLHF. As DNA, the CDR3 is TGTGCCAGCCTAGATTCCCCACCCCTCCACTTT.

This clonotype has more than one count but fewer than ten. The chain couples TRBV19 to TRBJ2-7; TRBD1 is a possible D gene (6 bases). The V end lost 0 bases, the J end lost 1 base, and 10 bases lay between the germline ends. CDR1 and CDR2 from the germline V gene are LNHDA and SQIVND (reference sequence). The CDR3 has 15 residues. The CDR3 is CASSIDLTGSYEQYF. The CDR3 region has the DNA TGTGCCAGTAGTATAGACCTAACAGGGTCCTACGAGCAGTACTTC. Full variable domain (remainder filled in from reference TRBV19 and TRBJ2-7): DGGITQSPKYLFRKEGQNVTLSCEQNLNHDAMYWYRQDPGQGLRLIYYSQIVNDFQKGDIAEGYSVSREKKESFPLTVTSAQKNPTAFYLCASSIDLTGSYEQYFGPGTRLTVT.

This clonotype was seen at least ten times. V gene TRBV19 combines with J gene TRBJ1-2; D remains ambiguous. Trimming took 5 bases from V and 8 from J, leaving 15 bases between them. Germline V gene sequence: CDR1 LNHDA, CDR2 SQIVND (reference sequence). The CDR3 length is 13 residues. The CDR3 sequence is CASSWAGEWGYTF. The CDR3 bases are TGTGCCAGTAGTTGGGCAGGCGAGTGGGGCTACACCTTC.

The V gene is TRBV10-1, the J gene TRBJ2-1; 8 nucleotides line up with TRBD2. The CDR3 consists of 17 residues. V gave up 3 bases and J gave up 2 bases; unmatched junction bases: 9. Germline values: CDR1 WNHNN, CDR2 SYGVQD (reference sequence). The CDR3: CASSETSGRDPYNEQFF. CDR3 coding DNA: TGCGCCAGCAGTGAAACTAGCGGCCGTGACCCCTACAATGAGCAGTTCTTC.

This clonotype was counted only a few times. The CDR3 is CASTTPQENEQFF. In DNA form, the CDR3 reads TGTGCCAGCACCACTCCGCAGGAAAATGAGCAGTTCTTC. The chain couples TRBV5-4 to TRBJ2-1; D is unclear. This CDR3 has 13 residues. CDR1 SGHNT and CDR2 YYREEE come from the germline V gene (reference sequence). V was shortened by 6 bases and J by 7 bases, with 14 bases between the two germline ends.

This clonotype came up many times. This sequence joins TRBV11-2 and TRBJ2-5; tentatively, D is TRBD2 (5 bases). Per the germline V gene, CDR1 is SGHAT and CDR2 is FQNNGV. The CDR3 is 13 amino acids. With 5 bases removed from V and 5 bases from J, the gap between germline ends came to 12 bases. CDR3 DNA: TGTGCCAGCAGCCCCGGGCGGGTCGAGACCCAGTACTTC. This encodes CASSPGRVETQYF.

Ten or more counts support this clonotype. The genes are TRBV2 and TRBJ2-3, with 9 bases lining up with TRBD1. The CDR3 has 15 amino acids. V lost 3 bases, J lost 4 bases, and 5 bases stayed unmatched. Germline loops: CDR1 SNHLY, CDR2 FYNNEI. CDR3 DNA sequence: TGTGCCAGCAGTGAGGGGACAGGGTCCCCAGATACGCAGTATTTT. Its protein is CASSEGTGSPDTQYF.

This clonotype was recorded at least ten times. V and J are TRBV9 and TRBJ2-1, with D unclear. CDR1 and CDR2 from the germline V gene are SGDLS and YYNGEE. Trimming removed 4 bases at V and 2 bases at J, with 13 bases between. The CDR3 consists of 15 residues. Here the CDR3 reads CASSSGDWAYNEQFF. The CDR3 DNA is TGTGCCAGCAGCTCTGGTGACTGGGCCTACAATGAGCAGTTCTTC. Full variable domain (outside the CDR3, taken from reference TRBV9 and TRBJ2-1): DSGVTQTPKHLITATGQRVTLRCSPRSGDLSVYWYQQSLDQGLQFLIQYYNGEERAKGNILERFSAQQFPDLHSELNLSSLELGDSALYFCASSSGDWAYNEQFFGPGTRLTVL.

This clonotype was seen many times. This rearrangement joins TRBV20-1 to TRBJ1-2; tentatively, D is TRBD1 (5 bases). Germline V gives CDR1 DFQATT, CDR2 SNEGSKA (reference sequence). Trimming pared 4 bases from V and 6 bases from J, leaving 12 bases between. This CDR3 is built from 12 residues. As DNA, the CDR3 is TGCAGTGCTACTGAGGGGACTCATGGCTACACCTTC. The encoded protein is CSATEGTHGYTF.

This clonotype was found a few times. The chain couples TRBV7-2 to TRBJ2-5; a weak D match, TRBD2 (5 bases). The germline gives CDR1 SGHTA, CDR2 FQGNSA. The CDR3 is 15 residues long. Trimming removed 2 bases at V and 5 bases at J, with 15 bases between. The CDR3 sequence is CTSSLWQEGRETQYF. DNA for the CDR3: TGTACCAGCAGCTTATGGCAAGAGGGCCGGGAGACCCAGTACTTC.

This clonotype has a count of ten or more. The rearrangement uses TRBV18 and TRBJ1-1; 7 nucleotides line up with TRBD1. Germline trimming cut 3 bases from V and 5 bases from J; bases unmatched to any gene: 9. This CDR3 spans 15 amino acids. CDR1 is KGHSH, CDR2 LQKENI, per germline. In nucleotides, the CDR3 is TGTGCCAGCTCACCCATAGACAGGGTGGGTACTGAAGCTTTCTTT. Amino acid sequence: CASSPIDRVGTEAFF.